Below, 3 T cell receptor beta chains from the same sample are listed, as sequenced in a study of T cell changes during pregnancy in multiple sclerosis. Clones were sequenced by immunoSEQ multiplex PCR, and TCRdb holds only the in-frame ones, with some missing. The profile covers around 80,000 clones, with about 91% appearing a single time and about 2.5% taken by the ten largest. Sequences were derived from peripheral blood, sampled before pregnancy. The receptors stem from a female donor with multiple sclerosis, enrolled in a pregnancy study.

The gene calls are TRBV6-6 and TRBJ2-1; D is perhaps TRBD2 (6 bases). Germline assignment: CDR1 MNHNY and CDR2 SVGAGI (reference sequence). The CDR3 is 15 residues long. V was trimmed by 2 bases and J by 4 bases, leaving 12 bases between them. The CDR3 DNA sequence: TGTGCCAGCAGTTACAGTACGGGGGTTTACAATGAGCAGTTCTTC. Encoded protein: CASSYSTGVYNEQFF.

The chain carries TRBV9 and TRBJ2-5; 8 bases are a match to TRBD2. The CDR3 has 16 residues. Germline V gene sequence: CDR1 SGDLS, CDR2 YYNGEE. V was pared by 0 bases and J by 2 bases, with 6 bases of the junction left unmatched. In DNA form, the CDR3 reads TGTGCCAGCAGCGTAGCAGTCGGGAGGGGGCAAGAGACCCAGTACTTC. Translated, it gives CASSVAVGRGQETQYF.

This chain connects TRBV6-1 to TRBJ2-7; 7 nucleotides agree with TRBD2. The CDR3 covers 14 residues. The junction had 9 bases not matched to a gene; V was cut back by 4 bases and J by 6 bases. Germline assignment: CDR1 MNHNS and CDR2 SASEGT. The CDR3, as DNA: TGTGCCAGCAGTGTGATGGCGGGAGTTGGCGAGCAGTACTTC. Its translation: CASSVMAGVGEQYF.